Shown below are 20 T cell receptor beta chains from a single sample sequenced in a study of OX40 agonist ivuxolimab in advanced cancers. The data were produced by immunoSEQ multiplex PCR, yet TCRdb's version contains in-frame clones alone and is incomplete. The data hold roughly 70,000 clones, with around 86% observed a single time. The source was CD4+ or CD8+ T cells sorted from blood, collected in a trial of the OX40 agonist ivuxolimab. The receptors were gathered from an adult with an advanced solid tumor such as melanoma, head and neck, liver or kidney cancer.

V and J are TRBV19 and TRBJ1-5, with TRBD1 matching 9 bases. Germline V gives CDR1 LNHDA, CDR2 SQIVND (reference sequence). This CDR3 spans 15 amino acids. V was pared by 6 bases and J by 3 bases, with 6 bases of the junction left unmatched. The CDR3 loop reads CASRNGQGYNQPQHF. In DNA form, the CDR3 reads TGTGCCAGTAGAAATGGACAGGGGTACAATCAGCCCCAGCATTTT.

This chain uses TRBV7-2 with TRBJ2-1, with 10 nucleotides matching TRBD1. This CDR3 has 18 residues. Trimming removed 3 bases from V and 1 base from J; junction bases left unmatched: 9. Germline CDR1 SGHTA, CDR2 FQGNSA. CDR3 sequence reads: CASSFRQGASGSYNEQFF. CDR3 in DNA: TGTGCCAGCAGCTTTAGACAGGGGGCTAGCGGATCCTACAATGAGCAGTTCTTC.

The chain recombines TRBV29-1 with TRBJ2-7, with TRBD2 matching 14 bases. Germline CDR1 reads SQVTM; CDR2 reads ANQGSEA. V gave up 8 bases and J gave up 7 bases; unmatched junction bases: 7. CDR3 size: 13 residues. The CDR3 nucleotides read TGCAGCAGTGGGACTAGCGGGAGATCAGAGCAGTACTTC. It encodes CSSGTSGRSEQYF.

The chain combines TRBV5-1 with TRBJ2-6; D not resolved. Germline lookup yields CDR1 SGHRS and CDR2 YFSETQ. The CDR3 runs to 15 residues. The germline V and J ends were trimmed by 5 bases and 0 bases, with 9 bases remaining between them. The DNA for the CDR3 is TGCGCCAGCAGTCTTGCCGTCTCTGGGGCCAACGTCCTGACTTTC. It yields the protein CASSLAVSGANVLTF.

V gene TRBV19 combines with J gene TRBJ1-5; TRBD1 matches at 7 bases. CDR1 and CDR2 from the germline V gene are LNHDA and SQIVND (reference sequence). V shed 5 bases and J 6 bases; nucleotides not matched to a gene: 10. The CDR3 totals 15 residues. CDR3 in amino acids: CASSDQTGRIQPQHF. The CDR3 DNA reads as TGTGCCAGTAGTGATCAGACAGGGAGAATTCAGCCCCAGCATTTT.

Only a few counts were recorded for this clone. V usage is TRBV5-1 and J usage is TRBJ2-1; possibly TRBD1 for D (5 bases). Trimming left V 1 base short and J 4 bases short, with 12 bases between. The CDR3 runs to 15 residues. Germline V CDR1 and CDR2: SGHRS, YFSETQ. The CDR3 is CASSLSTDNYNEQFF. The DNA for the CDR3 is TGCGCCAGCAGCTTGAGTACGGACAATTACAATGAGCAGTTCTTC.

In its sample, this clone was seen once. The chain uses TRBV7-2 and TRBJ2-2; D is ambiguous. This CDR3 comprises 14 residues. In germline, CDR1 is SGHTA, CDR2 FQGNSA. The V gene lost 5 bases and the J gene lost 6 bases, with 13 bases spanning the gap. The CDR3 DNA reads as TGTGCCAGCAGCCAGGTGGTTGAATCCGGGGAGCTGTTTTTT. It encodes CASSQVVESGELFF.

The rearrangement links TRBV30 to TRBJ1-2, with 7 bases lining up with TRBD1. The V gene end was trimmed by 0 bases and the J gene end by 6 bases; junction bases not matched to a gene: 10. The length of the CDR3 is 15 residues. CDR1 is GTSNPN, CDR2 SVGIG, per germline (reference sequence). The CDR3 DNA is TGTGCCTGGAGTGTACGATCGACAGGGAGCAATGGCTACACCTTC. Translation: CAWSVRSTGSNGYTF.

The V gene is TRBV5-4, the J gene TRBJ2-3, with TRBD2 matching 9 bases. Germline lookup yields CDR1 SGHNT and CDR2 YYREEE (reference sequence). J was trimmed by 3 bases and V by 1 base; bases with no gene match: 6. The CDR3 contains 16 residues. CDR3 residues: CASSLRSGRITDTQYF. DNA of the CDR3: TGTGCCAGCAGCTTGCGGAGCGGGAGGATAACAGATACGCAGTATTTT.

This chain links TRBV19 with TRBJ2-1, with TRBD2 identical over 10 bases. Germline V CDR1 and CDR2: LNHDA, SQIVND (reference sequence). CDR3 size: 16 residues. Trimming at V came to 5 bases and at J to 2 bases, leaving 6 bases not matched to a gene. This chain's CDR3 is CASSPDSGGTYNEQFF. CDR3 coding DNA: TGTGCCAGTAGTCCCGATAGCGGGGGGACCTACAATGAGCAGTTCTTC.

Worth noting for this clone: Other DNA variants within this sample encode the same CDR3. The chain employs TRBV2 and TRBJ1-1; TRBD1 agrees at 7 bases. The ends lost 4 bases at V and 1 base at J; junction bases unmatched: 3. The CDR3 is 14 amino acids. CDR1 is SNHLY, CDR2 FYNNEI, per germline. The CDR3 DNA is TGTGCCAGCAGTGGACAGGGTCCGAACACTGAAGCTTTCTTT. Its translation is CASSGQGPNTEAFF.

The chain couples TRBV28 to TRBJ2-7; TRBD2 aligns across 7 bases. V shed 3 bases and J 0 bases; nucleotides not matched to a gene: 5. Per the germline V gene, CDR1 is MDHEN and CDR2 is SYDVKM. The length of the CDR3 is 15 residues. The CDR3 DNA sequence: TGTGCCAGCAGTTTCGGGGGGACCAGCTCCTACGAGCAGTACTTC. Translated, it gives CASSFGGTSSYEQYF.

V gene TRBV7-8 combines with J gene TRBJ2-5; D call uncertain. Trimming took 2 bases from V and 5 from J, leaving 6 bases between them. The CDR3 covers 12 residues. Germline loops: CDR1 SGHVS, CDR2 FQNEAQ. The CDR3: CASSLTTETQYF. For the CDR3, the DNA is TGTGCCAGCAGCTTAACGACCGAGACCCAGTACTTC.

This chain uses TRBV5-1 with TRBJ1-3, with D unresolved. Germline assignment: CDR1 SGHRS and CDR2 YFSETQ. The germline V and J ends were trimmed by 0 bases and 2 bases, with 12 bases remaining between them. The CDR3 consists of 16 residues. The DNA of the CDR3 is TGCGCCAGCAGCTTGGGCGAAGTCAAGGCTGGAAACACCATATATTTT. This sequence encodes CASSLGEVKAGNTIYF.

The V call is TRBV2, the J call TRBJ2-3, with D perhaps TRBD2 (6 bases). V was shortened by 6 bases and J by 1 base, with 11 bases between the two germline ends. Germline values: CDR1 SNHLY, CDR2 FYNNEI. The CDR3 has 14 amino acids. CDR3 bases: TGTGCCAGCAGGGATCAGCGGGGCACAGATACGCAGTATTTT. Protein: CASRDQRGTDTQYF.

V usage is TRBV5-1 and J usage is TRBJ2-6; D not resolved. In germline, CDR1 is SGHRS, CDR2 YFSETQ. The V end lost 4 bases, the J end lost 1 base, and 9 bases lay between the germline ends. The CDR3 has 15 amino acids. CDR3: CASSPPASGANVLTF. The CDR3 DNA is TGCGCCAGCAGCCCTCCGGCATCTGGGGCCAACGTCCTGACTTTC.

The chain uses TRBV6-5 and TRBJ1-2; no clear D gene. V was cut by 0 bases and J by 5 bases, with 13 bases left in between. The CDR3 sequence is 15 residues long. Germline lookup yields CDR1 MNHEY and CDR2 SVGAGI. CDR3 nucleotide sequence: TGTGCCAGCAGTTACTCGGACCTTCTCGGGTATGGCTACACCTTC. Amino acid sequence: CASSYSDLLGYGYTF.

The rearrangement joins TRBV4-2 to TRBJ1-2; no reliable D call. This CDR3 is 15 amino acids long. The V end lost 0 bases, the J end lost 0 bases, and 8 bases lay between the germline ends. The germline V gene has CDR1 LGHNA and CDR2 YNFKEQ. Here the CDR3 DNA reads TGTGCCAGCAGCCAAGAACAGAATGCTAACTATGGCTACACCTTC. It yields the protein CASSQEQNANYGYTF.

The rearrangement links TRBV5-1 to TRBJ1-1, with TRBD1 as a possible D gene (6 bases). Germline V gives CDR1 SGHRS, CDR2 YFSETQ. CDR3 length: 14 amino acids. Trimming took 5 bases from V and 5 from J, leaving 16 bases between them. CDR3 nucleotides: TGCGCCAGCAGTCTCGGGGGGCTGGGTACTGAAGCTTTCTTT. This codes for CASSLGGLGTEAFF.

This clone was counted a single time. The chain uses TRBV20-1 and TRBJ2-7; D remains unclear. The germline gives CDR1 DFQATT, CDR2 SNEGSKA (reference sequence). The CDR3 is 11 residues long. Trimming stripped 5 bases from V and 2 bases from J, with 7 bases between. The CDR3 coding sequence is TGCAGTGCTCCCGGGCCCTACGAGCAGTACTTC. This sequence encodes CSAPGPYEQYF.